A single sample is the source of the 18 T cell receptor beta chains below, sequenced in a study of blood T cells in healthy people across ages (dated by TCRdb to about 2015). Library preparation employed 5' RACE. TCRdb lists the instrument as Illumina HiSeq 2500. A second PCR of roughly 7 to 11 cycles was performed with a sample-barcoded 5' primer and a J-beta primer mix. The raw public data were reprocessed by TCRdb itself: fastp quality trimming at Q25, MiXCR clonotype calling, in-frame beta chains only. All rows with the same CDR3 protein become a single entry with the most common DNA and genes. Within this sample are approximately 1.5 million distinct CDR3 sequences, with 35% to 45% of them counted one time only. The biggest ten clones account for 4% of the sample. Sample: blood. Source of these receptors: a young woman in good health.

The chain carries TRBV7-8 and TRBJ2-7; no firm D call. Germline V gives CDR1 SGHVS, CDR2 FQNEAQ. V lost 3 bases and J lost 1, with 16 bases in between. This CDR3 comprises 16 residues. The CDR3 loop is CASSLGSLLGSYEQYF. Written as DNA, the CDR3 is TGTGCCAGCAGCTTGGGCTCCCTACTTGGATCCTACGAGCAGTACTTC.

The chain is built from TRBV5-1 and TRBJ2-3; D is uncertain. The CDR3 is 14 amino acids. The germline gives CDR1 SGHRS, CDR2 YFSETQ. V lost 4 bases to trimming and J lost 2 bases, with 11 bases between them. CDR3 sequence (DNA): TGCGCCAGCAGCGGGGTGAGCTACACAGATACGCAGTATTTT. It encodes CASSGVSYTDTQYF.

The chain recombines TRBV10-3 with TRBJ2-3, with D unclear. The CDR3 has 14 amino acids. Trimming removed 5 bases at V and 5 bases at J, with 14 bases between. Germline lookup yields CDR1 ENHRY and CDR2 SYGVKD. CDR3 residues: CAISSENGRDTQYF. The CDR3 DNA reads TGTGCCATCAGTTCGGAGAATGGTCGAGATACGCAGTATTTT.

This chain links TRBV28 with TRBJ1-5, with TRBD1 matching over 7 bases. The CDR3 contains 15 residues. V shed 6 bases and J 4 bases; nucleotides not matched to a gene: 9. The germline CDR1 and CDR2 sequences are MDHEN and SYDVKM. The CDR3 nucleotides read TGTGCCAGCAGGCTAGGGGGCGTTCGGAATCAGCCCCAGCATTTT. Translated, it gives CASRLGGVRNQPQHF.

This clonotype occurred a few times. This chain uses TRBV12-3 or TRBV12-4 with TRBJ2-1; D remains ambiguous. The CDR3 extends over 14 amino acids. The V end lost 3 bases, the J end lost 7 bases, and 13 bases lay between the germline ends. The CDR3 spells CASSLVPQRNEQFF. The DNA for the CDR3 is TGTGCCAGCAGTTTGGTCCCCCAAAGGAATGAGCAGTTCTTC.

At least ten counts were recorded for this clonotype. The V and J genes are TRBV4-3 and TRBJ2-1, with D possibly matching TRBD2 (6 bases). The CDR3 extends over 16 amino acids. Looked up from germline, CDR1 is LGHNA and CDR2 is YSLEER. The germline V and J ends were trimmed by 4 bases and 0 bases, with 13 bases remaining between them. CDR3 sequence reads: CASSRTGTSSYNEQFF. For the CDR3, the DNA is TGCGCCAGCAGCCGCACCGGGACTTCCTCCTACAATGAGCAGTTCTTC.

The genes are TRBV7-8 and TRBJ2-5; TRBD1 aligns across 7 bases. The ends lost 2 bases at V and 1 base at J; junction bases unmatched: 4. There are 15 residues in the CDR3. In germline, CDR1 is SGHVS, CDR2 FQNEAQ. CDR3 DNA sequence: TGTGCCAGCAGCTTATTCGACAGGGCCCAAGAGACCCAGTACTTC. Its protein product is CASSLFDRAQETQYF.

In DNA, the CDR3 is TGCAGTGCGGAAACAGGGTTTGCTTTCTTT. This gives the protein CSAETGFAFF. The V and J genes are TRBV20-1 and TRBJ1-1, with TRBD1 as a possible D gene (6 bases). This CDR3 region has 10 residues. Trimming removed 6 bases at V and 11 bases at J, with 13 bases between. Germline loops: CDR1 DFQATT, CDR2 SNEGSKA (reference sequence).

The chain joins TRBV12-5 to TRBJ2-7; D might be TRBD1 or TRBD2, each matching 6 bases. Germline loops: CDR1 LGHNT, CDR2 FRNRAP. Trimming shortened V by 9 bases and J by 7 bases, and 22 bases separated the two germline ends. The CDR3 totals 14 residues. CDR3 in amino acids: CASQEGGPRNEQYF. The DNA for the CDR3 is TGTGCTAGCCAAGAGGGGGGCCCTAGGAATGAGCAGTACTTC.

In this sample, this clonotype turned up a few times. The V gene is TRBV6-1, the J gene TRBJ2-7; 9 bases match TRBD2. The V gene end was trimmed by 6 bases and the J gene end by 4 bases; junction bases not matched to a gene: 16. CDR1 MNHNS and CDR2 SASEGT come from the germline V gene. The CDR3 spans 17 residues. CDR3 DNA: TGTGCCAGCAGAAGCAGGGCTAGCGGGAATATTCTGTACGAGCAGTACTTC. It yields the protein CASRSRASGNILYEQYF.

This clonotype was found a few times. The CDR3 loop reads CASTDGYQETQYF. CDR3 in DNA: TGTGCCAGCACTGACGGCTACCAAGAGACCCAGTACTTC. V and J are TRBV2 and TRBJ2-5; D not certain. V was trimmed by 7 bases and J by 0 bases, leaving 9 bases between them. Per germline, CDR1 SNHLY and CDR2 FYNNEI. The CDR3 sequence is 13 residues long.

This clonotype was recorded a few times. The V and J genes are TRBV3-1 and TRBJ1-5; 7 bases are shared with TRBD1. CDR3 size: 12 residues. The trim removed 8 bases at V and 5 bases at J, leaving 3 bases unmatched. Germline values: CDR1 LGHDT, CDR2 YNNKEL (reference sequence). CDR3 residues: CASGTGDQPQHF. DNA of the CDR3: TGTGCCAGCGGTACAGGGGATCAGCCCCAGCATTTT.

At least ten counts were recorded for this clonotype. The chain combines TRBV20-1 with TRBJ1-2; perhaps TRBD1 as D (5 bases). Germline V CDR1 and CDR2: DFQATT, SNEGSKA (reference sequence). The CDR3 has 14 amino acids. The V end was cut by 0 bases, the J end by 3 bases, with 11 bases between. The CDR3 DNA follows: TGCAGTGCTAGAGATACGGGGGTTGACTATGGCTACACCTTC. Its translation is CSARDTGVDYGYTF.

This clonotype was observed many times. The rearrangement links TRBV27 to TRBJ2-7; no clear D gene. The CDR3 is 13 residues long. Germline V lookup: CDR1 MNHEY, CDR2 SMNVEV (reference sequence). V lost 6 bases, J lost 2 bases, and 11 bases lay in between. CDR3 amino acids: CASSLGSTYEQYF. CDR3 nucleotide sequence: TGTGCCAGCAGCTTAGGCAGTACCTACGAGCAGTACTTC.

This clonotype was observed a handful of times. This CDR3 reads CAWKQPGRDETQYF. The DNA for the CDR3 is TGTGCCTGGAAACAGCCAGGCCGCGATGAGACCCAGTACTTC. The gene calls are TRBV30 and TRBJ2-5, with D uncertain. Germline V gene sequence: CDR1 GTSNPN, CDR2 SVGIG (reference sequence). V shed 4 bases and J shed 5 bases, with 17 bases lying between them. This CDR3 is built from 14 residues.

The rearrangement joins TRBV4-2 to TRBJ1-1, with unresolved D. With 5 bases removed from V and 3 bases from J, the gap between germline ends came to 10 bases. The CDR3 sequence is 13 residues long. Per germline, CDR1 LGHNA and CDR2 YNFKEQ. Here the CDR3 DNA reads TGTGCCAGCAGCAATAATCTGGACACTGAAGCTTTCTTT. This gives the protein CASSNNLDTEAFF.

The genes are TRBV11-2 and TRBJ2-7; maybe TRBD2 (6 bases). The DNA end is a closer match to TRBJ2-5, so the J assignment may be wrong. The CDR3 spans 13 residues. The germline V gene encodes CDR1 SGHAT and CDR2 FQNNGV. The CDR3 loop reads CASTLWGDETQYF. CDR3 sequence (DNA): TGTGCCAGCACCCTTTGGGGGGACGAGACCCAGTACTTC.

As concerns this clonotype: A read error may produce the germline difference seen at one junction end. This chain connects TRBV28 to TRBJ2-7; no definite D call. Germline CDR1 reads MDHEN; CDR2 reads SYDVKM. The CDR3 is made up of 13 amino acids. The DNA of the CDR3 is TGCGCCAGCAGTGTAATTTCCTCCCACGAGCAGTACTTC. Its translation is CASSVISSHEQYF.